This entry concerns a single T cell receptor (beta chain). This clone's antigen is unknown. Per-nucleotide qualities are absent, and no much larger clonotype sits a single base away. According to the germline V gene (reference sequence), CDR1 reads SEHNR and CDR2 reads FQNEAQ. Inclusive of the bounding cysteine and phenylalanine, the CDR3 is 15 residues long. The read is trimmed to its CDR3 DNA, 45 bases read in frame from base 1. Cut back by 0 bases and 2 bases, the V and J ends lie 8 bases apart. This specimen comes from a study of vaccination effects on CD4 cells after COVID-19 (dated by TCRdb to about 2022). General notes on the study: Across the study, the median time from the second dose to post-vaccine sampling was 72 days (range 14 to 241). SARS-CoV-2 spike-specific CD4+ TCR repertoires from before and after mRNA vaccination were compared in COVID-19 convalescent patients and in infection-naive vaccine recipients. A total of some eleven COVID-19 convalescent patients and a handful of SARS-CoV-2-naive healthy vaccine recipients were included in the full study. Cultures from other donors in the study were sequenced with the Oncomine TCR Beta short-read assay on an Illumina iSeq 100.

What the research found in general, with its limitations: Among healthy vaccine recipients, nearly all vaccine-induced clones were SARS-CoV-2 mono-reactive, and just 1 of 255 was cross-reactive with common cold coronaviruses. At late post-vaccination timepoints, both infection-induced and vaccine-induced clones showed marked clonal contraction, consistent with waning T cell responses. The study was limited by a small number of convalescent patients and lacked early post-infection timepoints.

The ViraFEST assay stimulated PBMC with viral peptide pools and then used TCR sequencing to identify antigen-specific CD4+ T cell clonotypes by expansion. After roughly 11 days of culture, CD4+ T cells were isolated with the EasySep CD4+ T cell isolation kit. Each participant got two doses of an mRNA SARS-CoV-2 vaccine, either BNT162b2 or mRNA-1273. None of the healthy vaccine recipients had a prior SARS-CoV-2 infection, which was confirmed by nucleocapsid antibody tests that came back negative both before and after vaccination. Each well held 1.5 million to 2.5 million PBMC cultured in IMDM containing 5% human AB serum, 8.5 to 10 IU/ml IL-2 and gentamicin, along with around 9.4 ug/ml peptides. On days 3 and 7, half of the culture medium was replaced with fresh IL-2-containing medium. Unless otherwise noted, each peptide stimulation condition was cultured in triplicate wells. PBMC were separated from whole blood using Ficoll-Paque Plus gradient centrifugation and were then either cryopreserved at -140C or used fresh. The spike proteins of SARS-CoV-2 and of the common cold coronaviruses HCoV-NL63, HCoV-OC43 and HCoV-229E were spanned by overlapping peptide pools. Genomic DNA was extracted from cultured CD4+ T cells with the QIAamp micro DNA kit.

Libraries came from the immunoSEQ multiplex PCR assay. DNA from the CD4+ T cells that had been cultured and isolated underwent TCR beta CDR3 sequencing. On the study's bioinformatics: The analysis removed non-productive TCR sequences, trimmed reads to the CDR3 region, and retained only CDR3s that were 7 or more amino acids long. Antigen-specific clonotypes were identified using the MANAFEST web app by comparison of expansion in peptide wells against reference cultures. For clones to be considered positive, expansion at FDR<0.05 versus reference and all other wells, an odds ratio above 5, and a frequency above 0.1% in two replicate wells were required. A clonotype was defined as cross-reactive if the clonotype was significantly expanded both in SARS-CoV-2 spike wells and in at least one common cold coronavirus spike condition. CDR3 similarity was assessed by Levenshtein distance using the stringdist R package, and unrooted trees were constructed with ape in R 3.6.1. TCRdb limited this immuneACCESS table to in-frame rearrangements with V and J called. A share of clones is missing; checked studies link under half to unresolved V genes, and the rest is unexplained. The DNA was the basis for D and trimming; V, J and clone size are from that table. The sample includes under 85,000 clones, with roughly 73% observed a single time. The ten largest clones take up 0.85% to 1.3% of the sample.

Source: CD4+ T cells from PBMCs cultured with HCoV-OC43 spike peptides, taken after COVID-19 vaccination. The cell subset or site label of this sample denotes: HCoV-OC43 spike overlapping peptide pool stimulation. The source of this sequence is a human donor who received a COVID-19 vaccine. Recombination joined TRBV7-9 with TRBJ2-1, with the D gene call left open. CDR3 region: CASSLAGSTYNEQFF. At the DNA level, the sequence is TGTGCCAGCAGCTTAGCCGGCAGTACCTACAATGAGCAGTTCTTC. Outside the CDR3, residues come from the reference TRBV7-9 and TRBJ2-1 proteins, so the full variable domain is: DTGVSQNPRHKITKRGQNVTFRCDPISEHNRLYWYRQTLGQGPEFLTYFQNEAQLEKSRLLSDRFSAERPKGSFSTLEIQRTEQGDSAMYLCASSLAGSTYNEQFFGPGTRLTVL.